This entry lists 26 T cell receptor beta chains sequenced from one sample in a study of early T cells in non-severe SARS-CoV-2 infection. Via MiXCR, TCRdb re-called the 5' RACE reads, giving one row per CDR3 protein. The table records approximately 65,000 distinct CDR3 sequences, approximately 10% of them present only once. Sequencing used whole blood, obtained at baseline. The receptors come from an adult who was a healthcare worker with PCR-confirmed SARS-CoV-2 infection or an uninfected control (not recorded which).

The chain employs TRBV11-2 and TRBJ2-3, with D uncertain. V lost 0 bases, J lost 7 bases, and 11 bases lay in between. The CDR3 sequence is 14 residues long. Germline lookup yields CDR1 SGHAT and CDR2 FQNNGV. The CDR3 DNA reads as TGTGCCAGCAGCTTAGAGCGTAGCATAAATACGCAGTATTTT. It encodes CASSLERSINTQYF.

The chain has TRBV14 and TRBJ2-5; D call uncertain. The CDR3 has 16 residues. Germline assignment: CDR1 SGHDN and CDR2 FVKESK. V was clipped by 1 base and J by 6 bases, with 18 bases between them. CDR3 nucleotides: TGTGCCAGCAGCCAAGGATCAGGAACGGTGGGGAAGACCCAGTACTTC. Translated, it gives CASSQGSGTVGKTQYF.

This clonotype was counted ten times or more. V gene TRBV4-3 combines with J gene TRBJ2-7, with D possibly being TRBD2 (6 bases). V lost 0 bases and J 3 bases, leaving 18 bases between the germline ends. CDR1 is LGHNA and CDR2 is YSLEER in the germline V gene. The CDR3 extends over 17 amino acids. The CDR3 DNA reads TGCGCCAGCAGCCAAGATTGGAGGGGCGGAAACCTCTACGAGCAGTACTTC. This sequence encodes CASSQDWRGGNLYEQYF.

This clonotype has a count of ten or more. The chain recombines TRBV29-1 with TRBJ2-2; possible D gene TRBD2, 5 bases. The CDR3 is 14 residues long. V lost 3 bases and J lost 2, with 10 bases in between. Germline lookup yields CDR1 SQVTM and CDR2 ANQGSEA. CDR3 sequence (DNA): TGCAGCGTTGACCACGGGATTAACACCGGGGAGCTGTTTTTT. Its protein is CSVDHGINTGELFF.

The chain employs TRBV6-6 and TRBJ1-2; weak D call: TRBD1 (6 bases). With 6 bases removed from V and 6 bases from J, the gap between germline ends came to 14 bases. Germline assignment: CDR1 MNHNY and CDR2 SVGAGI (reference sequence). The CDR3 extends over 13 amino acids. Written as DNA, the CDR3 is TGTGCCAGCAGACCAGGGGAGTCGGATGGCTACACCTTC. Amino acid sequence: CASRPGESDGYTF.

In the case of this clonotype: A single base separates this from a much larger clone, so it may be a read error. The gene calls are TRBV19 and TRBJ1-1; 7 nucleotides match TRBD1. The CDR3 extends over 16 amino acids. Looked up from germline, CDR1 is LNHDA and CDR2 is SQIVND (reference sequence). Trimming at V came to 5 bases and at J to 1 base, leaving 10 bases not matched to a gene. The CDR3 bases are TGTGCCAGTAGTCCATTACAGGGGAGCAGGAACACTGAAGCTTTCTTT. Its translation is CASSPLQGSRNTEAFF.

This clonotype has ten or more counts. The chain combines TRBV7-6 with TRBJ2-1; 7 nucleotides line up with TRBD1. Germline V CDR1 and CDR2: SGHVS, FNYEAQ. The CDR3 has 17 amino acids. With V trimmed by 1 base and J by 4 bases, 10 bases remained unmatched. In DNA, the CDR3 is TGTGCCAGCAGCTTAGAGAGACCGACAGGGCCGTACAATGAGCAGTTCTTC. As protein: CASSLERPTGPYNEQFF. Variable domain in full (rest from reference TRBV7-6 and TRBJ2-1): GAGVSQSPRYKVTKRGQDVALRCDPISGHVSLYWYRQALGQGPEFLTYFNYEAQQDKSGLPNDRFSAERPEGSISTLTIQRTEQRDSAMYRCASSLERPTGPYNEQFFGPGTRLTVL.

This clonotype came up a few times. The CDR3 reads CASSLSDGYEGYTF. CDR3 DNA sequence: TGTGCCAGCAGCCTCTCGGACGGTTATGAGGGCTACACCTTC. The chain has TRBV3-1 and TRBJ1-2, with D uncertain. This CDR3 contains 14 residues. Trimming stripped 4 bases from V and 8 bases from J, with 17 bases between. Germline V gene sequence: CDR1 LGHDT, CDR2 YNNKEL (reference sequence).

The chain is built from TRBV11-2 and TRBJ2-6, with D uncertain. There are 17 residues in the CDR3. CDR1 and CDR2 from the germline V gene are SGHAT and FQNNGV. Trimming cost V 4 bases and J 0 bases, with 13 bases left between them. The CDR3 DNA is TGTGCCAGCAGCTCCCGCTTACTTAGCTCTGGGGCCAACGTCCTGACTTTC. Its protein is CASSSRLLSSGANVLTF. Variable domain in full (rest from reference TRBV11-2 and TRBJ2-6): EAGVAQSPRYKIIEKRQSVAFWCNPISGHATLYWYQQILGQGPKLLIQFQNNGVVDDSQLPKDRFSAERLKGVDSTLKIQPAKLEDSAVYLCASSSRLLSSGANVLTFGAGSRLTVL.

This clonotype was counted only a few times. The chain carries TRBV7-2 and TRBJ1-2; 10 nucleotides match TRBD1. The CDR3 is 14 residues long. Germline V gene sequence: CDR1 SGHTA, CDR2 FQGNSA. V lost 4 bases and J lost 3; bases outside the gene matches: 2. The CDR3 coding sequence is TGTGCCAGCAGCTGGGGACAGGGGTACTATGGCTACACCTTC. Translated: CASSWGQGYYGYTF.

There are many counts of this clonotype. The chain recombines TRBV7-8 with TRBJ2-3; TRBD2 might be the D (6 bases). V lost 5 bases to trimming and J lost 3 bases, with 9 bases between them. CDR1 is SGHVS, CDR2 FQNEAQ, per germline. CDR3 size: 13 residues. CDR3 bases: TGTGCCAGCAGCCGGGACTTAACAGATACGCAGTATTTT. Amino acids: CASSRDLTDTQYF.

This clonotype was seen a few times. CDR3: CASSSLSGGARDTQYF. The CDR3 bases are TGTGCCAGCAGTTCCCTTAGCGGGGGGGCCCGAGATACGCAGTATTTT. The chain is built from TRBV6-1 and TRBJ2-3; 11 nucleotides agree with TRBD2. The CDR3 covers 16 residues. CDR1 is MNHNS, CDR2 SASEGT, per germline. V lost 5 bases, J lost 5 bases, and 9 bases stayed unmatched.

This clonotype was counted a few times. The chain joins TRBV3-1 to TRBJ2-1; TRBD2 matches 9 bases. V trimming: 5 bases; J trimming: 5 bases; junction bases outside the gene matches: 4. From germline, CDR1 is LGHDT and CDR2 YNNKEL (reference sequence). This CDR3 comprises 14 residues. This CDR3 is CASSSTSGHNEQFF. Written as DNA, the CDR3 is TGTGCCAGCAGCTCGACTAGCGGACACAATGAGCAGTTCTTC.

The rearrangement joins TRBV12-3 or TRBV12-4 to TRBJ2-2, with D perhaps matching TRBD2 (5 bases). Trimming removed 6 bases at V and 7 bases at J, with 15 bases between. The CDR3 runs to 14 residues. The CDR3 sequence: CASSPRLGNGELFF. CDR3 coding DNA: TGTGCCAGCAGCCCGCGCCTCGGGAACGGGGAGCTGTTTTTT.

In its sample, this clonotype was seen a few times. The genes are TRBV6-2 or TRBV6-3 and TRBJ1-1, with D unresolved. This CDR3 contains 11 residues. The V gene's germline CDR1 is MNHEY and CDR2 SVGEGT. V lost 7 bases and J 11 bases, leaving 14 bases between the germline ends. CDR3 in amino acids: CASKSIGEAFF. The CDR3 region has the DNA TGTGCCAGCAAGAGTATCGGGGAGGCTTTCTTT.

The DNA for the CDR3 is TGTGCCAGCAGCTTAGATTGGGGGAACACTGAAGCTTTCTTT. It yields the protein CASSLDWGNTEAFF. The J gene is TRBJ1-1, the V gene TRBV7-6; no clear D gene. The germline V gene encodes CDR1 SGHVS and CDR2 FNYEAQ. This CDR3 is 14 amino acids long. V dropped 1 base and J dropped 1 base, with 7 bases sitting between them.

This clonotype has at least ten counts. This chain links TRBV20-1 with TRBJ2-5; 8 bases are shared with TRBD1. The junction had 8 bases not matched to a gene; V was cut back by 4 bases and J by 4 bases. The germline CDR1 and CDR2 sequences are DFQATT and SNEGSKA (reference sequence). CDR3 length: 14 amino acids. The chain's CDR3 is CSATHYTGGETQYF. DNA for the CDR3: TGCAGTGCTACACACTATACAGGGGGAGAGACCCAGTACTTC.

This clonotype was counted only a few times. The CDR3 here is CAWSRQRNTEAFF. In DNA, the CDR3 is TGTGCCTGGAGTCGGCAGAGGAACACTGAAGCTTTCTTT. The rearrangement uses TRBV30 and TRBJ1-1, with D uncertain. Trimming took 2 bases from V and 1 from J, leaving 8 bases between them. The germline V gene encodes CDR1 GTSNPN and CDR2 SVGIG (reference sequence). CDR3 length equals 13 residues.

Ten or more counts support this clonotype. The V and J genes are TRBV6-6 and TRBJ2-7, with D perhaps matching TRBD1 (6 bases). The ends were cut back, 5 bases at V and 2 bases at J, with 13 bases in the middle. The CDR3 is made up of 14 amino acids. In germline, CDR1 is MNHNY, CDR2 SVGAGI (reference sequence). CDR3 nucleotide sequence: TGTGCCAGCAGTCGACCAGGGGTACCCTACGAGCAGTACTTC. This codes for CASSRPGVPYEQYF.

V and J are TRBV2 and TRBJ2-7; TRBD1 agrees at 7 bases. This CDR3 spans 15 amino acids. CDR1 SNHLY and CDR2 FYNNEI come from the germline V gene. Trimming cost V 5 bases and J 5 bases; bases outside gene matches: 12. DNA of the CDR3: TGTGCCAGCAGTAACCTGACAGGGTCTCTAAACGAGCAGTACTTC. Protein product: CASSNLTGSLNEQYF.

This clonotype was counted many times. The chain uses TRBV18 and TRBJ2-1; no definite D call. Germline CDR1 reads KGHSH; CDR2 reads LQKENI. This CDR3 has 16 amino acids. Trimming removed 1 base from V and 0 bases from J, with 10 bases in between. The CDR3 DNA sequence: TGTGCCAGCTCACCACTACTAAAGCCCTCCTACAATGAGCAGTTCTTC. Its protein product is CASSPLLKPSYNEQFF. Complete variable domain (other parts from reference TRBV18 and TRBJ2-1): NAGVMQNPRHLVRRRGQEARLRCSPMKGHSHVYWYRQLPEEGLKFMVYLQKENIIDESGMPKERFSAEFPKEGPSILRIQQVVRGDSAAYFCASSPLLKPSYNEQFFGPGTRLTVL.

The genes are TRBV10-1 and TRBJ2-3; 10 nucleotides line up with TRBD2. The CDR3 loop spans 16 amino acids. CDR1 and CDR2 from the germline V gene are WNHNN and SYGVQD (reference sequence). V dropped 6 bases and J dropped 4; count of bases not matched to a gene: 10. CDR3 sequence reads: CASSRGLAVTPDTQYF. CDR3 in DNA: TGCGCCAGCAGCCGCGGACTAGCGGTAACCCCAGATACGCAGTATTTT.

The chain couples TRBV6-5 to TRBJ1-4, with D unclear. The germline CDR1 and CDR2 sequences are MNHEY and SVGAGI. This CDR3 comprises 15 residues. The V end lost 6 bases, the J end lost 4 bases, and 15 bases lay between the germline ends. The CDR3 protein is CASSTVGWGNEKLFF. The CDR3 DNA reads TGTGCCAGCAGCACCGTAGGGTGGGGTAATGAAAAACTGTTTTTT.

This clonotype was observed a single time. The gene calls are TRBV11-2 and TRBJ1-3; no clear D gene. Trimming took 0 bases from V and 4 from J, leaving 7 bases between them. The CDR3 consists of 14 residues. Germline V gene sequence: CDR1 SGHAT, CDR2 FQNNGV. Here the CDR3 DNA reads TGTGCCAGCAGCTTAGATGCGGCAGGAAACACCATATATTTT. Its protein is CASSLDAAGNTIYF.

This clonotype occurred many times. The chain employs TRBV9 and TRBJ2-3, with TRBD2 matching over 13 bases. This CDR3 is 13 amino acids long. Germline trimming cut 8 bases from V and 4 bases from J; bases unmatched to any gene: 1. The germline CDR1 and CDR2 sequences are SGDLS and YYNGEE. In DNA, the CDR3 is TGTGCCAGTGGGACTAGCGGGGCAGATACGCAGTATTTT. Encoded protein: CASGTSGADTQYF.

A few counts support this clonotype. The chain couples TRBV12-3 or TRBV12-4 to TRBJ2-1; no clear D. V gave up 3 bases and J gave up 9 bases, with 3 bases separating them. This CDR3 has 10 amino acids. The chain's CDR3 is CASSLIEQFF. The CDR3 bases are TGTGCCAGCAGTTTGATTGAGCAGTTCTTC.